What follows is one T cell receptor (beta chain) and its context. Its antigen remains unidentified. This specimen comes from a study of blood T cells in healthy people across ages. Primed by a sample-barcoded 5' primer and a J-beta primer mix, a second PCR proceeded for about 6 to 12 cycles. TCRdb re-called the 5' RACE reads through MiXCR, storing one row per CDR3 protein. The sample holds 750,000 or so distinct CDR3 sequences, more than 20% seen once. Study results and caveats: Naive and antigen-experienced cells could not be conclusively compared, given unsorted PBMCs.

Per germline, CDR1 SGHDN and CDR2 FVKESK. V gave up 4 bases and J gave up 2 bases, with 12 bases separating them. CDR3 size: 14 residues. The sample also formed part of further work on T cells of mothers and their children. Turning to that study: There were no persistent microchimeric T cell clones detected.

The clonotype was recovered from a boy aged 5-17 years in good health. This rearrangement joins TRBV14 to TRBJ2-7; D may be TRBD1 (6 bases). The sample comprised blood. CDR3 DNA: TGTGCCAGCAGCCTTCCAGGGGAACCCTACGAGCAGTACTTC. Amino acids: CASSLPGEPYEQYF.